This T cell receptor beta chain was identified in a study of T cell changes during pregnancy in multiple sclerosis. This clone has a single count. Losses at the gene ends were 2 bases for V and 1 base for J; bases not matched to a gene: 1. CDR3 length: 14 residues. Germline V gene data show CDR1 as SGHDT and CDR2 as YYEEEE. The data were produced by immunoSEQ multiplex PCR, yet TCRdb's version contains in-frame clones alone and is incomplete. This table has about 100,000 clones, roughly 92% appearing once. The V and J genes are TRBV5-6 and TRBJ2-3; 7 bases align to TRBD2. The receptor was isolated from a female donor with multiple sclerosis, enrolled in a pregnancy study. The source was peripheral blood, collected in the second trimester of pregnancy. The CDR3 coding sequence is TGTGCCAGCAGCTTCAGCGGGGGCACAGATACGCAGTATTTT. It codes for CASSFSGGTDTQYF.